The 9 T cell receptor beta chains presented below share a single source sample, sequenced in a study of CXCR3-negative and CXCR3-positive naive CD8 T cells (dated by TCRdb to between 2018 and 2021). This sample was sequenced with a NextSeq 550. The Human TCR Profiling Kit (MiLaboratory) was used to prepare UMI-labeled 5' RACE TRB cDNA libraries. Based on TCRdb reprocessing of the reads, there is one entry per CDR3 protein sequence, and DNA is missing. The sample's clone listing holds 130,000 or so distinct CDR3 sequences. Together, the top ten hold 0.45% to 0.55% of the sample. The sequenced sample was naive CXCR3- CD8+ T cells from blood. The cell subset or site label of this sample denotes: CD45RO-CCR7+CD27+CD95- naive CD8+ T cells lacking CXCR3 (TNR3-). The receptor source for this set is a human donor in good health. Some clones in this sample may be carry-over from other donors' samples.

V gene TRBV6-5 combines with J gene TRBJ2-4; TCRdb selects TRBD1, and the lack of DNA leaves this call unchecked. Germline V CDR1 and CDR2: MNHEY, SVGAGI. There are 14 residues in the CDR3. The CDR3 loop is CAASQRGAKNIQYF.

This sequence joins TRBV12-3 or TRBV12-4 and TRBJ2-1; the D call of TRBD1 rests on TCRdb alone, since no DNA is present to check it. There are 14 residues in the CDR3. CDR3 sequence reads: CASSFGGMYNEQFF.

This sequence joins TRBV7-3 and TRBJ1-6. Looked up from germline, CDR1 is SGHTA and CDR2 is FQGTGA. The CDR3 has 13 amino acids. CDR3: CASSFGGNSPLHF.

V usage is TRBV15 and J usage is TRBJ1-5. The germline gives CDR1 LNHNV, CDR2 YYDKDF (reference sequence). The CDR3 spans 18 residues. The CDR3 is CATSNELARPLSNQPQHF.

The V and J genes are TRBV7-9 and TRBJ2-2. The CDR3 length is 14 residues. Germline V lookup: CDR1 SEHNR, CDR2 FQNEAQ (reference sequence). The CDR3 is CASSLGASSGELFF.

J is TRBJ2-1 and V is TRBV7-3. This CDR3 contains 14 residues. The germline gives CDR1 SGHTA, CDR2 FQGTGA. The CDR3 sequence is CASSLVDGYNEQFF. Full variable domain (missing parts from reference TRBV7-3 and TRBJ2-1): GAGVSQTPSNKVTEKGKYVELRCDPISGHTALYWYRQSLGQGPEFLIYFQGTGAADDSGLPNDRFFAVRPEGSVSTLKIQRTERGDSAVYLCASSLVDGYNEQFFGPGTRLTVL.

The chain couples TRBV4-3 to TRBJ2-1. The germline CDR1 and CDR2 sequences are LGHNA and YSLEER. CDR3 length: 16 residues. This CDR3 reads CASSQDRSQAYNEQFF.

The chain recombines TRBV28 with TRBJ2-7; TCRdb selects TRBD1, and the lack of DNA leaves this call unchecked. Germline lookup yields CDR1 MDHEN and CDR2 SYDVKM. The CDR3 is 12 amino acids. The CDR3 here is CASRDRYYEQYF.

CDR3 residues: CASSPGQGPFFYEQYF. This chain joins TRBV2 and TRBJ2-7; TCRdb's D call, TRBD1, is unchecked because there is no DNA. Germline V CDR1 and CDR2: SNHLY, FYNNEI. This CDR3 has 16 amino acids.